These 26 T cell receptor gamma chains originate from one sample sequenced in a study of Vδ1+ human thymocytes. General study findings and limits: Thymic TRG and TRD repertoires appeared highly polyclonal.

Extracted RNA was reverse transcribed into cDNA. Multiplex PCR used pooled V-gene forward primers and a constant-region reverse primer to amplify CDR3s. TCRdb ran CATT on the multiplex PCR reads. The sample has some 9,000 gamma-chain clones; roughly three fifths are singletons. These TCRs are of unknown antigen specificity. The sample consisted of Vdelta1+ gamma-delta thymocytes from the thymus. The subset denotes: FACS-sorted CD3+ TCRalphabeta- TCRVdelta1+ TCRVdelta2- thymocytes. The receptors come from a girl in the first two years of life who had congenital heart surgery.

This clone was detected only a few times. This chain connects TRGV2 to TRGJP2. From germline, CDR1 is EGSNGY and CDR2 YDSYNSKV. Germline trimming cut 1 base from V and 2 bases from J; bases unmatched to any gene: 7. The CDR3 is 16 amino acids. CDR3 in DNA: TGTGCCACCTGGGACGGAGCCTCGAGTAGTGATTGGATCAAGACGTTT. Its translation: CATWDGASSSDWIKTF.

Concerning this clone itself: A junction boundary mismatches the germline segment, possibly from a read error. This CDR3 is also generated by other DNA sequences in the sample. The rearrangement joins TRGV2 to TRGJ1 or TRGJ2. TCRdb lists no J gene, so it was determined here by aligning the DNA to germline. The length of the CDR3 is 14 residues. CDR1 is EGSNGY and CDR2 is YDSYNSKV in the germline V gene. CDR3 coding DNA: TGTGCCACCTGGGACGGTGGGAATTATTACAAGAAACTCTTT. Translated: CATWDGGNYYKKLF.

The V gene is TRGV3, the J gene TRGJ1 or TRGJ2. The J gene, absent from TCRdb, was called here by matching the DNA to germline. V shed 0 bases and J 7 bases; nucleotides not matched to a gene: 9. From germline, CDR1 is VTNTFY and CDR2 YDVSTARD (reference sequence). This CDR3 has 14 amino acids. CDR3 region: CATWDRPLCYKKLF. CDR3 DNA sequence: TGTGCCACCTGGGACAGGCCGCTGTGCTATAAGAAACTCTTT.

V gene TRGV4 combines with J gene TRGJ1 or TRGJ2. Assignment of the J gene here rests on matching the DNA to germline, because TCRdb gives none. The germline V gene has CDR1 EGSTGY and CDR2 YDSYTSSV. The V gene end was trimmed by 2 bases and the J gene end by 9 bases; junction bases not matched to a gene: 7. The CDR3 consists of 12 residues. Here the CDR3 reads CATWDVGTKKLF. CDR3 coding DNA: TGTGCCACCTGGGATGTCGGAACTAAGAAACTCTTT.

The chain employs TRGV9 and TRGJ1 or TRGJ2. V was clipped by 0 bases and J by 8 bases; unmatched bases: 4. The germline V gene has CDR1 GITISATS and CDR2 ISYDGTV (reference sequence). The CDR3 sequence is 12 residues long. The CDR3 reads CALWEVHHKKLF. CDR3 sequence (DNA): TGTGCCTTGTGGGAGGTGCACCATAAGAAACTCTTT.

The chain carries TRGV4 and TRGJ1 or TRGJ2. In the absence of a J gene in TCRdb, the DNA was matched to germline to assign it here. The V and J ends lost 5 bases and 11 bases, in that order; junction bases with no gene match: 9. Germline lookup yields CDR1 EGSTGY and CDR2 YDSYTSSV. CDR3 size: 11 residues. CDR3: CATWGRREKLF. In DNA, the CDR3 is TGTGCCACCTGGGGGAGGCGGGAGAAACTCTTT.

This clone was found once. Within the sample, other DNA sequences also encode this same CDR3. The chain combines TRGV8 with TRGJ1 or TRGJ2. The J gene, not given by TCRdb, was assigned here from a germline match of the nucleotide sequence. Trimming at V came to 2 bases and at J to 3 bases, leaving 4 bases not matched to a gene. The CDR3 loop spans 13 amino acids. CDR1 and CDR2 (germline): VENAVY, YDSYNSRV. CDR3 amino acids: CATWDMRYYKKLF. Here the CDR3 DNA reads TGTGCCACCTGGGATATGCGTTATTATAAGAAACTCTTT.

The rearrangement uses TRGV2 and TRGJP2. Assignment of the J gene here rests on matching the DNA to germline, because TCRdb gives none. The CDR3 sequence is 15 residues long. The trim removed 0 bases at V and 10 bases at J, leaving 11 bases unmatched. The germline gives CDR1 EGSNGY, CDR2 YDSYNSKV. The CDR3 spells CATWDGAGVFWIKTF. In nucleotides, the CDR3 is TGTGCCACCTGGGACGGGGCCGGGGTTTTTTGGATCAAGACGTTT.

The chain has TRGV2 and TRGJ1 or TRGJ2. No J gene was available from TCRdb, and it was assigned here by a germline match of the DNA. V dropped 0 bases and J dropped 8; count of bases not matched to a gene: 7. This CDR3 has 13 amino acids. Per germline, CDR1 EGSNGY and CDR2 YDSYNSKV. The CDR3 protein is CATWDGLLDKKLF. CDR3 nucleotides: TGTGCCACCTGGGACGGGCTGCTTGATAAGAAACTCTTT.

This clone was seen more than once but under ten times. The chain recombines TRGV4 with TRGJ1 or TRGJ2. Per germline, CDR1 EGSTGY and CDR2 YDSYTSSV. With V trimmed by 2 bases and J by 1 base, 5 bases remained unmatched. The CDR3 totals 14 residues. CDR3 region: CATWDDANYYKKLF. The CDR3 nucleotides are TGTGCCACCTGGGATGATGCTAATTATTATAAGAAACTCTTT.

The rearrangement uses TRGV5 and TRGJ1 or TRGJ2. No J gene is reported in TCRdb; it was inferred here by comparing the DNA with germline. The CDR3 contains 11 residues. CDR1 VINAFY and CDR2 YDVSNSKD come from the germline V gene. V was clipped by 2 bases and J by 12 bases; unmatched bases: 7. The DNA of the CDR3 is TGTGCCACCTGGGACAACCAGGGGAAACTCTTT. Its translation: CATWDNQGKLF.

The chain has TRGV8 and TRGJP2. No J segment appears in TCRdb, so it was assigned here by matching the sequence to germline. Trimming took 5 bases from V and 4 from J; bases not matched to a gene: 7. The CDR3 spans 14 residues. CDR1 VENAVY and CDR2 YDSYNSRV come from the germline V gene. Here the CDR3 DNA reads TGTGCCACCTGGGCTAAAATTAGTGATTGGATCAAGACGTTT. This sequence encodes CATWAKISDWIKTF.

This chain uses TRGV8 with TRGJ1 or TRGJ2. The J gene is absent in TCRdb and was assigned here via DNA matching to germline. The junction had 5 bases not matched to a gene; V was cut back by 3 bases and J by 3 bases. Germline CDR1 VENAVY, CDR2 YDSYNSRV. The CDR3 runs 13 residues. The DNA of the CDR3 is TGTGCCACCTGGGATCCTTCTTATTATAAGAAACTCTTT. Its protein is CATWDPSYYKKLF.

As regards this clone: At one end, the junction sequence differs from germline, possibly due to a read error. The sample holds other DNA sequences that translate to the same CDR3. This chain joins TRGV9 and TRGJ1 or TRGJ2. No J gene was available from TCRdb, and it was assigned here by a germline match of the DNA. The CDR3 totals 12 residues. Germline V CDR1 and CDR2: GITISATS, ISYDGTV (reference sequence). The CDR3 reads CALWEVIGKKLF. CDR3 coding DNA: TGTGCCTTATGGGAGGTGATTGGTAAGAAACTCTTT.

V and J are TRGV3 and TRGJP. No J gene was available from TCRdb, and it was assigned here by a germline match of the DNA. Germline V gives CDR1 VTNTFY, CDR2 YDVSTARD (reference sequence). After removal of 6 bases from V and 11 bases from J, the junction contained 13 bases not matched to a gene. The CDR3 consists of 16 residues. The CDR3 protein is CATWSPRGMGKKIKVF. The CDR3 DNA sequence: TGTGCCACCTGGTCCCCTCGGGGGATGGGCAAAAAAATCAAGGTATTT.

Remarks on this clone: Other DNA sequences in this specimen translate into the identical CDR3. The chain uses TRGV2 and TRGJ1 or TRGJ2. CDR3 size: 13 residues. Germline V gene lookup returns CDR1 EGSNGY and CDR2 YDSYNSKV. V was pared by 0 bases and J by 7 bases, with 6 bases of the junction left unmatched. CDR3 protein: CATWDGPGYKKLF. The CDR3 nucleotides are TGTGCCACCTGGGACGGGCCGGGCTATAAGAAACTCTTT.

This clone came up once. The same CDR3 is also encoded by other DNA sequences in this sample. J is TRGJ1 or TRGJ2 and V is TRGV2. TCRdb supplies no J gene; here it was assigned by aligning the nucleotide sequence to germline. Trimming took 0 bases from V and 4 from J; bases not matched to a gene: 6. In germline, CDR1 is EGSNGY, CDR2 YDSYNSKV. This CDR3 has 14 amino acids. The DNA of the CDR3 is TGTGCCACCTGGGACGGGCCAGGGTATTATAAGAAACTCTTT. The encoded protein is CATWDGPGYYKKLF.

The chain uses TRGV4 and TRGJP2. Here the J gene came from matching the DNA to germline, since TCRdb omits it. V lost 9 bases, J lost 3 bases, and 10 bases stayed unmatched. The CDR3 totals 14 residues. Germline V gene lookup returns CDR1 EGSTGY and CDR2 YDSYTSSV. The CDR3 bases are TGTGCCACCGAGTATAGCTGTAGTGATTGGATCAAGACGTTT. This sequence encodes CATEYSCSDWIKTF.

J is TRGJ1 or TRGJ2 and V is TRGV4. No J gene is reported in TCRdb; it was inferred here by comparing the DNA with germline. Trimming removed 2 bases from V and 7 bases from J; junction bases left unmatched: 8. The CDR3 sequence is 13 residues long. In germline, CDR1 is EGSTGY, CDR2 YDSYTSSV. Written as DNA, the CDR3 is TGTGCCACCTGGGATGATGTGCAGTATAAGAAACTCTTT. Its translation: CATWDDVQYKKLF.

Of note for this clone: At one boundary the junction diverges from the germline segment, which might be a read error. The chain joins TRGV4 to TRGJP2. TCRdb leaves out the J gene; it was filled in here by matching the DNA to germline. Germline V gene lookup returns CDR1 EGSTGY and CDR2 YDSYTSSV. CDR3 size: 14 residues. DNA for the CDR3: TGTGCCACCTGGGATGATAGGAGTGATTGGATCAAGACGTTT. Amino acid sequence: CATWDDRSDWIKTF.

V usage is TRGV5 and J usage is TRGJ1 or TRGJ2. The J gene was not available in TCRdb and was assigned here by matching the DNA to germline segments. This CDR3 spans 14 amino acids. The germline V gene has CDR1 VINAFY and CDR2 YDVSNSKD. V trimming: 0 bases; J trimming: 10 bases; junction bases outside the gene matches: 12. The CDR3 sequence: CATWDRPISSKKLF. As DNA, the CDR3 is TGTGCCACCTGGGACAGGCCGATTTCGTCCAAGAAACTCTTT.

This clone was seen only a few times. The chain recombines TRGV8 with TRGJP2. The CDR3 is 13 amino acids. Germline lookup yields CDR1 VENAVY and CDR2 YDSYNSRV. Trimming took 0 bases from V and 11 from J; bases not matched to a gene: 6. The CDR3 sequence: CATWDRPGWIKTF. CDR3 nucleotides: TGTGCCACCTGGGATAGGCCCGGGTGGATCAAGACGTTT.

This sequence joins TRGV5 and TRGJ1 or TRGJ2. The J gene is not listed in TCRdb, so it was assigned here from a DNA match to germline. Germline assignment: CDR1 VINAFY and CDR2 YDVSNSKD. The CDR3 consists of 13 residues. V lost 0 bases and J lost 9; bases outside the gene matches: 8. For the CDR3, the DNA is TGTGCCACCTGGGACAGGCCGCGGGGTAAGAAACTCTTT. It specifies CATWDRPRGKKLF.

This chain joins TRGV9 and TRGJP. The J gene, absent from TCRdb, was called here by matching the DNA to germline. The CDR3 covers 18 residues. Looked up from germline, CDR1 is GITISATS and CDR2 is ISYDGTV (reference sequence). J gave up 8 bases and V 0 bases, and 10 bases lay outside the gene matches. Written as DNA, the CDR3 is TGTGCCTTGTGGGAGGTGCCTAATCCGAAGTTGGGCAAAAAAATCAAGGTATTT. This gives the protein CALWEVPNPKLGKKIKVF.

In its sample, this clone was seen a few times. The gene calls are TRGV9 and TRGJ1 or TRGJ2. The J gene comes from matching the DNA to germline here; TCRdb lacks it. Losses at the gene ends were 5 bases for V and 10 bases for J; bases not matched to a gene: 8. CDR3 length: 11 amino acids. Germline lookup yields CDR1 GITISATS and CDR2 ISYDGTV (reference sequence). The CDR3 loop is CALWAKKKKLF. The CDR3 DNA follows: TGTGCCTTGTGGGCAAAAAAAAAGAAACTCTTT.

The V call is TRGV9, the J call TRGJ1 or TRGJ2. Matching the DNA to germline supplied the J gene, which TCRdb does not give. The trim removed 0 bases at V and 5 bases at J, leaving 7 bases unmatched. In germline, CDR1 is GITISATS, CDR2 ISYDGTV (reference sequence). This CDR3 has 14 amino acids. This CDR3 reads CALWEVQPNYKKLF. The CDR3 DNA sequence: TGTGCCTTGTGGGAGGTGCAGCCCAATTATAAGAAACTCTTT.